The 19 T cell receptor beta chains below come from one sample, sequenced in a study of T-cell memory formation after mild COVID-19. TCRdb fed the 5' RACE reads into MiXCR, producing one record per CDR3 protein. The repertoire includes more than 400,000 distinct CDR3 sequences, roughly 18% of them detected once, and 10% to 15% sits in the top ten. Sequencing input: PBMCs or a T cell subset sorted from them (not recorded which). All receptors derive from an adult woman who had mild COVID-19 (a few samples of this study predate the infection). Cell type and time point are not known.

This clonotype showed up many times. The CDR3 DNA is TGCAGCGTTGAAGACAGACAGGGACGGGATACGCAGTATTTT. This sequence encodes CSVEDRQGRDTQYF. The chain couples TRBV29-1 to TRBJ2-3, with 7 positions matching TRBD1. The trim removed 0 bases at V and 6 bases at J, leaving 6 bases unmatched. This CDR3 has 14 residues. Germline values: CDR1 SQVTM, CDR2 ANQGSEA.

This clonotype occurred a few times. The rearrangement joins TRBV9 to TRBJ2-2; TRBD1 might be the D (6 bases). In germline, CDR1 is SGDLS, CDR2 YYNGEE. Trimming removed 5 bases from V and 2 bases from J, with 10 bases in between. The CDR3 spans 14 residues. CDR3 sequence: CASSLDSNTGELFF. CDR3 nucleotides: TGTGCCAGCAGTCTGGACAGTAACACCGGGGAGCTGTTTTTT.

This chain connects TRBV5-6 to TRBJ2-7; D is unclear. Trimming took off 0 bases at V and 3 bases at J, with 10 bases between the two ends. The germline V gene encodes CDR1 SGHDT and CDR2 YYEEEE. CDR3 length equals 14 residues. The CDR3 DNA reads TGTGCCAGCAGCTTGGGGGCAGCCTACTACGAGCAGTACTTC. Amino acids: CASSLGAAYYEQYF. Together with reference TRBV5-6 and TRBJ2-7, the CDR3 gives the full variable domain: DAGVTQSPTHLIKTRGQQVTLRCSPKSGHDTVSWYQQALGQGPQFIFQYYEEEERQRGNFPDRFSGHQFPNYSSELNVNALLLGDSALYLCASSLGAAYYEQYFGPGTRLTVT.

The V call is TRBV24-1, the J call TRBJ2-5, with D unclear. This CDR3 has 14 residues. Germline-derived CDR1 and CDR2 are KGHDR and SFDVKD. V lost 2 bases and J 4 bases, leaving 10 bases between the germline ends. Written as DNA, the CDR3 is TGTGCCACCAGTGATTCAATTATCGCAGAGACCCAGTACTTC. Translating gives CATSDSIIAETQYF.

This rearrangement joins TRBV7-9 to TRBJ1-1; TRBD1 agrees at 10 bases. V gave up 0 bases and J gave up 10 bases; unmatched junction bases: 5. Germline V gives CDR1 SEHNR, CDR2 FQNEAQ (reference sequence). The CDR3 is 14 amino acids. The CDR3 spells CASSLAGRDRGAFF. CDR3 in DNA: TGTGCCAGCAGCTTAGCGGGCCGGGACAGGGGAGCTTTCTTT.

The CDR3 region has the DNA TGTGCCAGCAGCTACCAGGGAAACTATGGCTACACCTTC. This codes for CASSYQGNYGYTF. This chain connects TRBV7-2 to TRBJ1-2; D is perhaps TRBD1 (5 bases). The germline V and J ends were trimmed by 4 bases and 2 bases, with 8 bases remaining between them. The CDR3 covers 13 residues. Germline-derived CDR1 and CDR2 are SGHTA and FQGNSA.

The CDR3 region is CASSPGTTPYEQYF. In nucleotides, the CDR3 is TGTGCCAGCAGCCCCGGGACAACGCCCTACGAGCAGTACTTC. The chain couples TRBV7-8 to TRBJ2-7; possible D gene TRBD1, 6 bases. Germline V gene sequence: CDR1 SGHVS, CDR2 FQNEAQ. This CDR3 is built from 14 residues. With 5 bases removed from V and 2 bases from J, the gap between germline ends came to 13 bases.

This chain connects TRBV9 to TRBJ2-1; D could derive from TRBD1 or TRBD2 (5 bases each). CDR3 length: 15 residues. With 0 bases removed from V and 9 bases from J, the gap between germline ends came to 16 bases. Germline assignment: CDR1 SGDLS and CDR2 YYNGEE. CDR3 amino acids: CASSVGRATRGEQFF. DNA of the CDR3: TGTGCCAGCAGCGTAGGCAGGGCTACGAGGGGTGAGCAGTTCTTC.

In this sample, this clonotype turned up many times. This rearrangement joins TRBV7-2 to TRBJ1-6; no firm D call. This CDR3 is built from 12 residues. Trimming left V 2 bases short and J 7 bases short, with 3 bases between. Per the germline V gene, CDR1 is SGHTA and CDR2 is FQGNSA. CDR3 in DNA: TGTGCCAGCAGCTTAACGAATTCACCCCTCCACTTT. Protein product: CASSLTNSPLHF.

In its sample, this clonotype was seen a few times. V usage is TRBV6-6 and J usage is TRBJ1-3; TRBD1 might be the D (5 bases). CDR1 is MNHNY and CDR2 is SVGAGI in the germline V gene (reference sequence). This CDR3 is built from 15 residues. With 5 bases removed from V and 3 bases from J, the gap between germline ends came to 14 bases. The CDR3: CASSHGGEGGNTIYF. The CDR3 DNA reads as TGTGCCAGCAGTCACGGGGGGGAAGGTGGAAACACCATATATTTT.

The chain recombines TRBV12-3 or TRBV12-4 with TRBJ2-7; possibly TRBD2 for D (6 bases). The CDR3 consists of 13 residues. Between the trimmed V and J ends, which lost 4 bases and 6 bases, there was a span of 13 bases. CDR3: CASSSGLAREQYF. DNA of the CDR3: TGTGCCAGCAGTTCGGGACTCGCGCGCGAGCAGTACTTC.

The chain recombines TRBV6-2 or TRBV6-3 with TRBJ2-7; D gene unclear. V shed 6 bases and J shed 3 bases, with 12 bases lying between them. Germline lookup yields CDR1 MNHEY and CDR2 SVGEGT. The CDR3 covers 13 residues. For the CDR3, the DNA is TGTGCCAGCAGCCTAGACAAATACTACGAGCAGTACTTC. It codes for CASSLDKYYEQYF.

This clonotype turned up a few times. V is TRBV20-1 and J is TRBJ2-3; 8 bases agree with TRBD1. This CDR3 region has 13 residues. Germline loops: CDR1 DFQATT, CDR2 SNEGSKA (reference sequence). Germline trimming cut 3 bases from V and 4 bases from J; bases unmatched to any gene: 3. The CDR3: CSASAGGSDTQYF. The CDR3 DNA follows: TGCAGTGCTAGTGCAGGGGGCTCAGATACGCAGTATTTT.

The chain has TRBV7-3 and TRBJ1-5, with unresolved D. V lost 5 bases to trimming and J lost 3 bases, with 8 bases between them. The length of the CDR3 is 13 residues. In germline, CDR1 is SGHTA, CDR2 FQGTGA. The CDR3 loop is CASSLHPNQPQHF. The CDR3, as DNA: TGTGCCAGCAGCCTCCATCCCAATCAGCCCCAGCATTTT.

This clonotype occurred a few times. The chain joins TRBV4-1 to TRBJ2-3; 8 nucleotides agree with TRBD2. The V and J ends lost 2 bases and 5 bases, in that order; junction bases with no gene match: 9. The CDR3 sequence is 16 residues long. Germline V gives CDR1 MGHRA, CDR2 YSYEKL. This CDR3 reads CASSQKDRGGGDTQYF. CDR3 DNA: TGCGCCAGCAGCCAAAAGGATCGGGGGGGCGGAGATACGCAGTATTTT.

V and J are TRBV5-4 and TRBJ2-7, with D perhaps given as TRBD1 or TRBD2 (5 bases each). V was pared by 2 bases and J by 4 bases, with 19 bases between. The CDR3 is 16 residues long. In germline, CDR1 is SGHNT, CDR2 YYREEE (reference sequence). CDR3 DNA: TGTGCCAGCAGCTTCGGATCCTCCGGGACCCCTTACGAGCAGTACTTC. Its translation is CASSFGSSGTPYEQYF.

This clonotype was seen repeatedly, ten times or more. The V and J genes are TRBV18 and TRBJ2-7; D might be TRBD2 (6 bases). CDR1 KGHSH and CDR2 LQKENI come from the germline V gene. The length of the CDR3 is 13 residues. With 8 bases removed from V and 2 bases from J, the gap between germline ends came to 13 bases. CDR3 coding DNA: TGTGCCAGCAGTCCCCCGGGGGCCTACGAGCAGTACTTC. This encodes CASSPPGAYEQYF.

CDR3 bases: TGCAGTGCTGGACACCCCTCGGGTGGCTACACCTTC. Translation gives CSAGHPSGGYTF. The chain couples TRBV20-1 to TRBJ1-2; a weak D match, TRBD1 (5 bases). The CDR3 sequence is 12 residues long. Trimming left V 5 bases short and J 7 bases short, with 14 bases between. The germline V gene has CDR1 DFQATT and CDR2 SNEGSKA (reference sequence).

This clonotype was recorded a few times. Here the CDR3 DNA reads TGTGCCAGCAGCTCCGTCTCCCCGGGACAGGGGACAGATACGCAGTATTTT. Translating gives CASSSVSPGQGTDTQYF. This chain joins TRBV7-2 and TRBJ2-3, with 10 positions matching TRBD1. There are 17 residues in the CDR3. From germline, CDR1 is SGHTA and CDR2 FQGNSA. Trimming took 4 bases from V and 3 from J; bases not matched to a gene: 10.